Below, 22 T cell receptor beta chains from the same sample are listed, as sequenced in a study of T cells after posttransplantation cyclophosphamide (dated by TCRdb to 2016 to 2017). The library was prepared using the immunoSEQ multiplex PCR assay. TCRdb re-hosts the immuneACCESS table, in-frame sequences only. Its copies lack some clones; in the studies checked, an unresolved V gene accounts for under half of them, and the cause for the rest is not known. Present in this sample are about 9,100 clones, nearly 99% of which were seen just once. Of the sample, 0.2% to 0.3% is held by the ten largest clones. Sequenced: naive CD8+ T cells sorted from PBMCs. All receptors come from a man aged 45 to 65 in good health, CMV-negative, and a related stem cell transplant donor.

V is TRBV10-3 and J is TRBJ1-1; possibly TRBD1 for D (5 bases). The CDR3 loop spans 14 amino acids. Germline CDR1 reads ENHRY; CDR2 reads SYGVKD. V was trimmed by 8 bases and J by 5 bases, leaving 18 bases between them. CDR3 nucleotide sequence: TGTGCCATCTCCCTGGGCAGGGAAATAACTGAAGCTTTCTTT. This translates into CAISLGREITEAFF.

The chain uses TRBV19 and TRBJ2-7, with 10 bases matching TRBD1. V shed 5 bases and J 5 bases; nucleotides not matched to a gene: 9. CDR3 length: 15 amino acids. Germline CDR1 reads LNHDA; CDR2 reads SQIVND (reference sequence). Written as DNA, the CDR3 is TGTGCCAGTAGTCACCTGGGACAGGGGATGCACGAGCAGTACTTC. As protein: CASSHLGQGMHEQYF.

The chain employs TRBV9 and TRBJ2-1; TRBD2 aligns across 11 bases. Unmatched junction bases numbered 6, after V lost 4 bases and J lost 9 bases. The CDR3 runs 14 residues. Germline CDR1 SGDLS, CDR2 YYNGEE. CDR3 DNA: TGTGCCAGCAGCCCGGGACTAGCGGTCCTTGAGCAGTTCTTC. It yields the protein CASSPGLAVLEQFF.

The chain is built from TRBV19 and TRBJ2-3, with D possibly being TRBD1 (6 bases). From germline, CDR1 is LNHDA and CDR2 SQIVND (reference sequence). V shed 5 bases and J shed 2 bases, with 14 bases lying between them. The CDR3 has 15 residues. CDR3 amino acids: CASSPRTVTTDTQYF. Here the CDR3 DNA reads TGTGCCAGTAGTCCCCGGACAGTTACCACAGATACGCAGTATTTT.

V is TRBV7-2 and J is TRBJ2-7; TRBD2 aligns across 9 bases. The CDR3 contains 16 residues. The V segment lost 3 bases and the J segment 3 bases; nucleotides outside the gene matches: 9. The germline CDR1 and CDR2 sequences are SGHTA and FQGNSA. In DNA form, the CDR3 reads TGTGCCAGCAGCTTGACTAGCGGTATCCTAGGCTACGAGCAGTACTTC. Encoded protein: CASSLTSGILGYEQYF.

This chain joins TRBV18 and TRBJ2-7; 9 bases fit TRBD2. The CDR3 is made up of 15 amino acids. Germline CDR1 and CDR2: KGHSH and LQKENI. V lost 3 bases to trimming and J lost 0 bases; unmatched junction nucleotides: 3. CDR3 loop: CASSPRLAASYEQYF. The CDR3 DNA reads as TGTGCCAGCTCACCCCGACTAGCGGCCTCCTACGAGCAGTACTTC.

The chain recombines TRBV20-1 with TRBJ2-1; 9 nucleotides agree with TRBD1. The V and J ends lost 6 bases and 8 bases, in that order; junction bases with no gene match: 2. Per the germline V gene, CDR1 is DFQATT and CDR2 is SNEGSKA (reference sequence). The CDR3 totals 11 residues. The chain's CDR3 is CSAGQGHEQFF. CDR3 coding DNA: TGCAGTGCGGGACAGGGACATGAGCAGTTCTTC.

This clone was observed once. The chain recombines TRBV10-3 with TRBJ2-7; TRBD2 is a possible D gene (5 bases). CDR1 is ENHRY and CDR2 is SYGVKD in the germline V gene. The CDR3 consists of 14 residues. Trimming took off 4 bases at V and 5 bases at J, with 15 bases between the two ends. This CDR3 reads CAISAVGSGDEQYF. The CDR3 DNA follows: TGTGCCATCAGTGCAGTGGGGTCCGGGGACGAGCAGTACTTC.

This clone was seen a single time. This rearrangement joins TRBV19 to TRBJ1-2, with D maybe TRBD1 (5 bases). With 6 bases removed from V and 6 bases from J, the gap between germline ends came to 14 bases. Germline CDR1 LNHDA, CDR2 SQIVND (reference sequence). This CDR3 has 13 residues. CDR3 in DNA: TGTGCCAGTAGCAGAACCCAGGGCCATGGCTACACCTTC. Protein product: CASSRTQGHGYTF.

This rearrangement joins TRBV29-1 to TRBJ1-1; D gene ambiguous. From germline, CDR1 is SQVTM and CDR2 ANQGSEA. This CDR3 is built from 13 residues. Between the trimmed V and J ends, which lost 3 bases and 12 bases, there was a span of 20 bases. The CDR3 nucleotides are TGCAGCGTTGACGAAAATCGGCGGCCAGAACCTTTCTTT. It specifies CSVDENRRPEPFF.

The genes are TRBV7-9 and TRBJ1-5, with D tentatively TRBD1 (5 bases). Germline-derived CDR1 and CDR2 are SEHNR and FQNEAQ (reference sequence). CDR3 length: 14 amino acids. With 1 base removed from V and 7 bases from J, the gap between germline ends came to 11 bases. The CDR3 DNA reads TGTGCCAGCAGCTTAGAAGGGGTATACCAGCCCCAGCATTTT. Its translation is CASSLEGVYQPQHF.

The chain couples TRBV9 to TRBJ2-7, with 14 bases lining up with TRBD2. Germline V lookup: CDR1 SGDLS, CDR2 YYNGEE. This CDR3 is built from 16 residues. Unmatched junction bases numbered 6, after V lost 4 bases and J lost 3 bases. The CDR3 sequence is CASSSGTSGGIYEQYF. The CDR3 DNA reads TGTGCCAGCAGCTCCGGGACTAGCGGGGGCATCTACGAGCAGTACTTC.

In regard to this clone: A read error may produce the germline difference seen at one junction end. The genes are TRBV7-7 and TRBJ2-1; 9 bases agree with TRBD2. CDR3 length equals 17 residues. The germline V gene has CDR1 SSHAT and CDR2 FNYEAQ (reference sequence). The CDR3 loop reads CASSRYSGRGGLDEQFF. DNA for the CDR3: TGTGCTAGCAGCCGATATAGCGGGAGAGGGGGTCTGGATGAGCAGTTCTTC.

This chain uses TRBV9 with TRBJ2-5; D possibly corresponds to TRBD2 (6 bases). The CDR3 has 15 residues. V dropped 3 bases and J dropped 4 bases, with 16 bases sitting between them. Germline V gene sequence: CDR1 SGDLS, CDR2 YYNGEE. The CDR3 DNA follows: TGTGCCAGCAGCGGGGGGAGGTGGGCCTCAGAGACCCAGTACTTC. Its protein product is CASSGGRWASETQYF.

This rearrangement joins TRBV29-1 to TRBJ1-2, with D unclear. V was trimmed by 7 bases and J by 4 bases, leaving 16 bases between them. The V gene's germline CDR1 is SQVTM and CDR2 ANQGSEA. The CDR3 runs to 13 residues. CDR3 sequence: CSAAVSAIYGYTF. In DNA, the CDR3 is TGCAGCGCCGCGGTGAGCGCAATCTATGGCTACACCTTC.

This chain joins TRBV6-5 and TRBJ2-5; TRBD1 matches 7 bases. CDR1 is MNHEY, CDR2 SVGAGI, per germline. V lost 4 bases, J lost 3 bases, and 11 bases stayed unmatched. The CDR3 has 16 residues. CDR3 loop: CASSSHWDSEEETQYF. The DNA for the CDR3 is TGTGCCAGCAGTTCCCACTGGGACAGCGAAGAAGAGACCCAGTACTTC.

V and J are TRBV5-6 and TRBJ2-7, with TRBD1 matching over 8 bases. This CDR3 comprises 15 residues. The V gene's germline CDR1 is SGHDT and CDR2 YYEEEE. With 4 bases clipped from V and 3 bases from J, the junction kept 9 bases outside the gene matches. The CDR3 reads CASSPGGQGHYEQYF. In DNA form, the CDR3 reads TGTGCCAGCAGCCCCGGAGGACAGGGACACTACGAGCAGTACTTC.

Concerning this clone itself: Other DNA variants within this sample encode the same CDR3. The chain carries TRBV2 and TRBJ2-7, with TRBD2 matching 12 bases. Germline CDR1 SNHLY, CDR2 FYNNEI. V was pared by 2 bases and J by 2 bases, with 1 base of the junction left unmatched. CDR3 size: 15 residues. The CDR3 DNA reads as TGTGCCAGCAGTGAACTAGCGGGAGGGCCCTACGAGCAGTACTTC. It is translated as CASSELAGGPYEQYF.

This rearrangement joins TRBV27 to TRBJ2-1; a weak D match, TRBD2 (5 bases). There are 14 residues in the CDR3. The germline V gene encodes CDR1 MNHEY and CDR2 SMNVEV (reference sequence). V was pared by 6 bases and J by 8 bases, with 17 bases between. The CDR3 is CASSGGSTLHEQFF. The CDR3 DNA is TGTGCCAGCAGCGGAGGCTCGACCCTTCATGAGCAGTTCTTC.

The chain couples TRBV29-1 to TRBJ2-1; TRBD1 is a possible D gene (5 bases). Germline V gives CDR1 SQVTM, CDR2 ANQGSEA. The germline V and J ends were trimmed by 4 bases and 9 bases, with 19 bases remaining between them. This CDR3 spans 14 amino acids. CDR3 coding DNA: TGCAGCGTTGTCAAACAGGAGTCATTAACTGAGCAGTTCTTC. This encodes CSVVKQESLTEQFF.

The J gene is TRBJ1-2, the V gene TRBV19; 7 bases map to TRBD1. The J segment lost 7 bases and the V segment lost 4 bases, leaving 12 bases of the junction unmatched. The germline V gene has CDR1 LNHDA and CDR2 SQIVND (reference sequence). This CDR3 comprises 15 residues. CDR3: CASSTRQGVFGGYTF. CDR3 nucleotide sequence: TGTGCCAGTAGTACCAGACAGGGCGTGTTCGGTGGCTACACCTTC. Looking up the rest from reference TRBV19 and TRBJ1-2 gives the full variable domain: DGGITQSPKYLFRKEGQNVTLSCEQNLNHDAMYWYRQDPGQGLRLIYYSQIVNDFQKGDIAEGYSVSREKKESFPLTVTSAQKNPTAFYLCASSTRQGVFGGYTFGSGTRLTVV.

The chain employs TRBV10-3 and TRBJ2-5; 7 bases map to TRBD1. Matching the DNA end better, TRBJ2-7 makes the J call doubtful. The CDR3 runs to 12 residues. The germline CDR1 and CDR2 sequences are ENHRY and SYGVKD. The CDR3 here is CAIGPGGLEQYF. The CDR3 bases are TGTGCCATCGGCCCAGGGGGTCTCGAGCAGTACTTC.